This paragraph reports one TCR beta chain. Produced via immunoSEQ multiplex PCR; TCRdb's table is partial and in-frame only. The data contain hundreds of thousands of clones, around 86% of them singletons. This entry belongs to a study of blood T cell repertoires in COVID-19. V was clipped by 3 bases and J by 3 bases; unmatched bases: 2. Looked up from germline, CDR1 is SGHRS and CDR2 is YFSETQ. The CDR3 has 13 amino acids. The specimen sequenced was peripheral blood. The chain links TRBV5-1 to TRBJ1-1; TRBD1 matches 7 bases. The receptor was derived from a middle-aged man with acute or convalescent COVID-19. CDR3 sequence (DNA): TGCGCCAGCAGCTGGGGGACAGACACTGAAGCTTTCTTT. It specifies CASSWGTDTEAFF. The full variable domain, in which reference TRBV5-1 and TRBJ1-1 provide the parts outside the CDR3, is KAGVTQTPRYLIKTRGQQVTLSCSPISGHRSVSWYQQTPGQGLQFLFEYFSETQRNKGNFPGRFSGRQFSNSRSEMNVSTLELGDSALYLCASSWGTDTEAFFGQGTRLTVV.